These 21 T cell receptor beta chains were sequenced from one sample in a study of early T cells in non-severe SARS-CoV-2 infection. TCRdb called the 5' RACE reads again in MiXCR, with one record for every CDR3 protein. The sample has about 62,000 distinct CDR3 sequences, roughly a tenth seen once. The sample taken for sequencing was whole blood. Every receptor here comes from an adult who was a healthcare worker with PCR-confirmed SARS-CoV-2 infection or an uninfected control (not recorded which).

This clonotype was found a few times. The rearrangement links TRBV4-2 to TRBJ1-5, with TRBD1 identical over 9 bases. In germline, CDR1 is LGHNA, CDR2 YNFKEQ. CDR3 size: 13 residues. V lost 4 bases to trimming and J lost 7 bases; unmatched junction nucleotides: 2. The CDR3 sequence is CASSRDRDQPQHF. The CDR3 nucleotides are TGTGCCAGCAGCCGGGACAGGGACCAGCCCCAGCATTTT.

This clonotype was seen only a few times. The chain uses TRBV3-1 and TRBJ1-1; 7 bases map to TRBD1. J was trimmed by 2 bases and V by 5 bases; bases with no gene match: 8. The CDR3 sequence is 15 residues long. CDR1 and CDR2 from the germline V gene are LGHDT and YNNKEL (reference sequence). CDR3 sequence (DNA): TGTGCCAGCAGCTCAAAGACAGGGTCAAACACTGAAGCTTTCTTT. Its translation is CASSSKTGSNTEAFF.

The table lists this clonotype with a few counts. The V gene is TRBV6-1, the J gene TRBJ1-2; D not certain. Germline V lookup: CDR1 MNHNS, CDR2 SASEGT. Trimming pared 8 bases from V and 4 bases from J, leaving 8 bases between. This CDR3 has 11 amino acids. The CDR3 coding sequence is TGTGCCAGCTCTGAGTCCTATGGCTACACCTTC. Protein: CASSESYGYTF.

The V and J genes are TRBV5-1 and TRBJ2-3, with 8 bases that match TRBD1. This CDR3 contains 14 residues. From germline, CDR1 is SGHRS and CDR2 YFSETQ. V gave up 4 bases and J gave up 7 bases; unmatched junction bases: 8. CDR3 bases: TGCGCCAGCAGCCTAGGGGACAGGCCAAATACGCAGTATTTT. Translation: CASSLGDRPNTQYF.

This chain connects TRBV7-9 to TRBJ2-3, with 7 bases matching TRBD1. Germline V gene data show CDR1 as SEHNR and CDR2 as FQNEAQ (reference sequence). The J segment lost 14 bases and the V segment lost 1 base, leaving 6 bases of the junction unmatched. The CDR3 contains 12 residues. This chain's CDR3 is CASSLGDSEGYF. For the CDR3, the DNA is TGTGCCAGCAGCTTAGGGGACAGCGAGGGGTATTTT. The full variable domain, rest sourced from reference TRBV7-9 and TRBJ2-3, is DTGVSQNPRHKITKRGQNVTFRCDPISEHNRLYWYRQTLGQGPEFLTYFQNEAQLEKSRLLSDRFSAERPKGSFSTLEIQRTEQGDSAMYLCASSLGDSEGYFGPGTRLTVL.

The chain combines TRBV7-2 with TRBJ2-7; possible D gene TRBD2, 5 bases. The CDR3 extends over 14 amino acids. Trimming took 6 bases from V and 6 from J, leaving 18 bases between them. CDR1 and CDR2 from the germline V gene are SGHTA and FQGNSA. CDR3 nucleotides: TGTGCCAGCAGTCCTAGTCCGGGGTGGGGCGAGCAGTACGTC. Translation: CASSPSPGWGEQYV.

In this sample, this clonotype turned up a few times. This sequence joins TRBV4-1 and TRBJ2-1, with 10 bases identical to TRBD2. Germline lookup yields CDR1 MGHRA and CDR2 YSYEKL. The CDR3 length is 16 residues. Germline trimming cut 0 bases from V and 8 bases from J; bases unmatched to any gene: 7. CDR3 protein: CASSQEERGGIHEQFF. In DNA form, the CDR3 reads TGCGCCAGCAGCCAAGAGGAGCGGGGGGGGATCCATGAGCAGTTCTTC.

This clonotype was seen only a few times. V and J are TRBV19 and TRBJ1-2, with TRBD1 matching 12 bases. The CDR3 loop spans 17 amino acids. CDR1 is LNHDA, CDR2 SQIVND, per germline (reference sequence). Trimming took 5 bases from V and 6 from J; bases not matched to a gene: 13. CDR3 sequence (DNA): TGTGCCAGTAGTCCCCAGGGACAGGGGGCAAGGCGTCATGGCTACACCTTC. This encodes CASSPQGQGARRHGYTF.

This clonotype was observed a handful of times. This rearrangement joins TRBV7-3 to TRBJ1-1; the D gene is possibly TRBD1 (5 bases). Germline lookup yields CDR1 SGHTA and CDR2 FQGTGA. Trimming removed 5 bases at V and 3 bases at J, with 10 bases between. The CDR3 covers 13 residues. Written as DNA, the CDR3 is TGTGCCAGCAGCGCTGGGGACTACACTGAAGCTTTCTTT. Translated, it gives CASSAGDYTEAFF.

This clonotype was observed a handful of times. The chain links TRBV7-2 to TRBJ1-3; D unclear. Trimming cost V 3 bases and J 0 bases, with 9 bases left between them. Germline V gene lookup returns CDR1 SGHTA and CDR2 FQGNSA. This CDR3 region has 15 residues. The CDR3 bases are TGTGCCAGCAGCTTCAAGGCCAGCTCTGGAAACACCATATATTTT. Amino acid sequence: CASSFKASSGNTIYF.

The rearrangement uses TRBV19 and TRBJ2-6; TRBD2 aligns across 9 bases. The CDR3 sequence is 17 residues long. The germline V gene encodes CDR1 LNHDA and CDR2 SQIVND (reference sequence). Trimming took 6 bases from V and 2 from J; bases not matched to a gene: 8. The CDR3 loop reads CASRSRGGAPGANVLTF. DNA of the CDR3: TGTGCCAGTAGATCCCGCGGGGGGGCCCCTGGGGCCAACGTCCTGACTTTC.

This clonotype was found a few times. The chain uses TRBV6-6 and TRBJ1-5; D ambiguous. The germline V gene encodes CDR1 MNHNY and CDR2 SVGAGI (reference sequence). V lost 0 bases and J 3 bases, leaving 9 bases between the germline ends. This CDR3 spans 15 amino acids. CDR3 DNA sequence: TGTGCCAGCAGTTACTCCCCGGAACACAATCAGCCCCAGCATTTT. Protein sequence: CASSYSPEHNQPQHF.

This clonotype was seen a handful of times. The chain has TRBV7-2 and TRBJ2-1; TRBD2 agrees at 12 bases. Trimming at V came to 1 base and at J to 8 bases, leaving 18 bases not matched to a gene. The germline CDR1 and CDR2 sequences are SGHTA and FQGNSA. The CDR3 sequence is 20 residues long. CDR3 coding DNA: TGTGCCAGCAGCTTAGATATGACTAGCGGGGGACCCAGGTCTGACTATGAGCAGTTCTTC. It is translated as CASSLDMTSGGPRSDYEQFF.

This chain uses TRBV7-8 with TRBJ1-4, with D hard to call. Germline-derived CDR1 and CDR2 are SGHVS and FQNEAQ. The CDR3 is made up of 16 amino acids. V was clipped by 0 bases and J by 0 bases, with 8 bases between them. The CDR3 protein is CASSLAQGTTNEKLFF. The CDR3 nucleotides read TGTGCCAGCAGCTTAGCGCAAGGGACAACTAATGAAAAACTGTTTTTT.

This clonotype occurred many times. This chain uses TRBV30 with TRBJ2-6, with 9 nucleotides matching TRBD1. The CDR3 runs to 15 residues. V lost 5 bases to trimming and J lost 2 bases; unmatched junction nucleotides: 4. Per the germline V gene, CDR1 is GTSNPN and CDR2 is SVGIG (reference sequence). CDR3: CAWGTGLPGANVLTF. CDR3 nucleotides: TGTGCCTGGGGGACAGGGCTCCCTGGGGCCAACGTCCTGACTTTC. Drawing the rest from reference TRBV30 and TRBJ2-6, the complete variable domain is SQTIHQWPATLVQPVGSPLSLECTVEGTSNPNLYWYRQAAGRGLQLLFYSVGIGQISSEVPQNLSASRPQDRQFILSSKKLLLSDSGFYLCAWGTGLPGANVLTFGAGSRLTVL.

CDR3 in amino acids: CASSLQGAPDYEQYV. DNA of the CDR3: TGTGCCAGCAGCTTACAGGGGGCGCCTGACTACGAGCAGTACGTC. V is TRBV7-9 and J is TRBJ2-7, with TRBD1 matching over 8 bases. The CDR3 spans 15 residues. V lost 2 bases and J lost 3; bases outside the gene matches: 6. The germline CDR1 and CDR2 sequences are SEHNR and FQNEAQ (reference sequence).

The gene calls are TRBV4-1 and TRBJ2-5; D not certain. The V gene's germline CDR1 is MGHRA and CDR2 YSYEKL. This CDR3 contains 14 residues. Between the trimmed V and J ends, which lost 0 bases and 5 bases, there was a span of 10 bases. The DNA for the CDR3 is TGCGCCAGCAGCCAAGATTGGGGTTCGGAGACCCAGTACTTC. Amino acid sequence: CASSQDWGSETQYF.

This clonotype has at least ten counts. The chain links TRBV12-3 or TRBV12-4 to TRBJ1-5; D possibly corresponds to TRBD1 (5 bases). This CDR3 is 14 amino acids long. The ends were cut back, 8 bases at V and 0 bases at J, with 11 bases in the middle. CDR3 nucleotides: TGTGCCAGCCACCCGAGGGGTAGCAATCAGCCCCAGCATTTT. Translating gives CASHPRGSNQPQHF.

This clonotype was seen more than once but under ten times. This chain connects TRBV19 to TRBJ1-5, with unresolved D. Trimming left V 1 base short and J 4 bases short, with 5 bases between. The CDR3 length is 13 residues. Per germline, CDR1 LNHDA and CDR2 SQIVND (reference sequence). The CDR3 loop reads CASSIGWNQPQHF. For the CDR3, the DNA is TGTGCCAGTAGTATAGGGTGGAATCAGCCCCAGCATTTT.

This clonotype occurred a few times. V and J are TRBV5-1 and TRBJ1-1, with D possibly TRBD1 on 5 matching bases. The V gene's germline CDR1 is SGHRS and CDR2 YFSETQ. The CDR3 has 12 residues. Deletions cut 4 bases from V and 6 bases from J, with 10 bases between. The CDR3 DNA sequence: TGCGCCAGCAGCCCGGGGACGGCTGAAGCTTTCTTT. Its translation is CASSPGTAEAFF.

This clonotype was seen a handful of times. The CDR3 bases are TGCGCCAGCAGCTTGAGGGGAGCTGACACCGGGGAGCTGTTTTTT. This gives the protein CASSLRGADTGELFF. This chain joins TRBV5-1 and TRBJ2-2; D possibly matches TRBD1 or TRBD2 (5 bases each). Germline values: CDR1 SGHRS, CDR2 YFSETQ. The CDR3 is 15 residues long. Trimming removed 1 base from V and 3 bases from J, with 10 bases in between.